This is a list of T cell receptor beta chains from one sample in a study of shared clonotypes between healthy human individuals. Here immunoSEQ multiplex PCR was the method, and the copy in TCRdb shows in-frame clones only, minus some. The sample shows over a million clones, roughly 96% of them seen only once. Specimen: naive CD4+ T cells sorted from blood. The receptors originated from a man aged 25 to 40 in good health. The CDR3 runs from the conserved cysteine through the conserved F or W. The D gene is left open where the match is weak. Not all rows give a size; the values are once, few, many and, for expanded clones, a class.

cdr3_aa: CASSPHGFASGRTYEQYF
cdr3_nt: TGTGCCAGCAGCCCCCACGGTTTCGCTAGCGGGAGGACTTACGAGCAGTACTTC
d_call: TRBD2
j_call: TRBJ2-7
clone_size: -
v_call: TRBV9

cdr3_aa: CASQTGTHSYEQYF
cdr3_nt: TGTGCCAGCCAGACCGGGACGCATTCCTACGAGCAGTACTTC
d_call: -
j_call: TRBJ2-7
clone_size: -
v_call: TRBV6-1

cdr3_aa: CASRTGEAYEQYF
cdr3_nt: TGTGCCAGCAGGACAGGGGAGGCCTACGAGCAGTACTTC
d_call: TRBD1
j_call: TRBJ2-7
clone_size: -
v_call: TRBV6-1

cdr3_aa: CASIKNHEQYF
cdr3_nt: TGTGCCAGCATCAAGAACCACGAGCAGTACTTC
d_call: -
j_call: TRBJ2-7
clone_size: -
v_call: TRBV6-1

cdr3_aa: CAWSGAGGEQYF
cdr3_nt: TGTGCCTGGAGTGGGGCAGGGGGCGAGCAGTACTTC
d_call: TRBD1
j_call: TRBJ2-7
clone_size: -
v_call: TRBV30

cdr3_aa: CASSLPGGRGGELFF
cdr3_nt: TGTGCCAGCAGTCTCCCCGGGGGGCGCGGCGGGGAGCTGTTTTTT
d_call: -
j_call: TRBJ2-2
clone_size: -
v_call: TRBV28

cdr3_aa: CAEGVIVGSGNTIYF
cdr3_nt: TGTGCCGAAGGAGTTATTGTTGGGTCTGGAAACACCATATATTTT
d_call: -
j_call: TRBJ1-3
clone_size: -
v_call: TRBV7-9

cdr3_aa: CASSAIGLQYHEQYF
cdr3_nt: TGTGCCAGCAGTGCCATCGGGTTGCAGTACCACGAGCAGTACTTC
d_call: -
j_call: TRBJ2-7
clone_size: -
v_call: TRBV6-5

cdr3_aa: CASSQGLASWETQYF
cdr3_nt: TGTGCCAGCAGCCAAGGACTAGCTTCATGGGAGACCCAGTACTTC
d_call: TRBD2
j_call: TRBJ2-5
clone_size: -
v_call: TRBV14

cdr3_aa: CASSVRLAGSGGELFF
cdr3_nt: TGTGCCAGCAGCGTACGACTAGCGGGTTCAGGCGGGGAGCTGTTTTTT
d_call: TRBD2
j_call: TRBJ2-2
clone_size: -
v_call: TRBV9

cdr3_aa: CASSDRGKGNQPQHF
cdr3_nt: TGTGCCAGCAGTGATAGGGGTAAGGGCAATCAGCCCCAGCATTTT
d_call: -
j_call: TRBJ1-5
clone_size: -
v_call: TRBV2

cdr3_aa: CASSQGGLTYEQYF
cdr3_nt: TGTGCCAGCAGTCAGGGGGGTCTCACCTACGAGCAGTACTTC
d_call: -
j_call: TRBJ2-7
clone_size: -
v_call: TRBV7-2

cdr3_aa: CASSVGGNGNTGELFF
cdr3_nt: TGTGCCAGCAGCGTCGGAGGGAATGGGAACACCGGGGAGCTGTTTTTT
d_call: -
j_call: TRBJ2-2
clone_size: -
v_call: TRBV11-3

cdr3_aa: CASSPIQGARNEQFF
cdr3_nt: TGTGCCAGCTCACCAATTCAGGGGGCCCGCAATGAGCAGTTCTTC
d_call: TRBD1
j_call: TRBJ2-1
clone_size: -
v_call: TRBV18

cdr3_aa: CASSERMGLGGSPIYEQYF
cdr3_nt: TGTGCCAGCAGTGAAAGAATGGGCCTTGGCGGGAGTCCGATTTACGAGCAGTACTTC
d_call: TRBD2
j_call: TRBJ2-7
clone_size: -
v_call: TRBV6-1

cdr3_aa: CASTTNYGYTF
cdr3_nt: TGTGCCAGCACAACGAACTATGGCTACACCTTC
d_call: -
j_call: TRBJ1-2
clone_size: -
v_call: TRBV6-1

cdr3_aa: CASSSSTGGGDGYTF
cdr3_nt: TGCGCCAGCAGCTCATCAACAGGGGGCGGCGATGGCTACACCTTC
d_call: TRBD1
j_call: TRBJ1-2
clone_size: once
v_call: TRBV5-1

cdr3_aa: CASDEGRITDTQYF
cdr3_nt: TGCGCCTCGGACGAGGGGCGGATCACGGATACGCAGTATTTT
d_call: -
j_call: TRBJ2-3
clone_size: -
v_call: TRBV5-1

cdr3_aa: CASSQDPGAKTEAFF
cdr3_nt: TGCGCCAGCAGCCAAGATCCAGGGGCGAAGACTGAAGCTTTCTTT
d_call: -
j_call: TRBJ1-1
clone_size: -
v_call: TRBV4-1

cdr3_aa: CASSFLGTGELFF
cdr3_nt: TGTGCCAGCAGTTTTTTGGGCACCGGGGAGCTGTTTTTT
d_call: -
j_call: TRBJ2-2
clone_size: -
v_call: TRBV27

cdr3_aa: CATRVGGRYEQYF
cdr3_nt: TGTGCCACTCGGGTGGGGGGGAGGTACGAGCAGTACTTC
d_call: TRBD2
j_call: TRBJ2-7
clone_size: -
v_call: TRBV6-6

cdr3_aa: CASSLVEGRRLDTQYF
cdr3_nt: TGTGCCAGCAGCTTAGTGGAGGGCCGTCGTTTAGATACGCAGTATTTT
d_call: -
j_call: TRBJ2-3
clone_size: -
v_call: TRBV11-2

cdr3_aa: CASSPLGAKGMRTEAFF
cdr3_nt: TGTGCCAGCTCACCACTGGGAGCCAAGGGAATGAGAACTGAAGCTTTCTTT
d_call: -
j_call: TRBJ1-1
clone_size: -
v_call: TRBV18

cdr3_aa: CASSYSLDEQFF
cdr3_nt: TGTGCCAGCAGTTACTCTCTTGACGAGCAGTTCTTC
d_call: -
j_call: TRBJ2-1
clone_size: once
v_call: TRBV6-5

cdr3_aa: CASSYSTWGNEQFF
cdr3_nt: TGTGCCAGCAGTTACTCGACTTGGGGCAATGAGCAGTTCTTC
d_call: -
j_call: TRBJ2-1
clone_size: once
v_call: TRBV6-5

cdr3_aa: CASSEVGTSGVGTDTQYF
cdr3_nt: TGCGCCAGCAGTGAAGTTGGGACTTCGGGAGTGGGCACAGATACGCAGTATTTT
d_call: -
j_call: TRBJ2-3
clone_size: -
v_call: TRBV10-2

cdr3_aa: CASNSQGSGNTIYF
cdr3_nt: TGTGCCAGCAATTCACAGGGTTCTGGAAACACCATATATTTT
d_call: -
j_call: TRBJ1-3
clone_size: -
v_call: TRBV28

cdr3_aa: CASTLAGGPDTQYF
cdr3_nt: TGCGCCAGCACTCTAGCGGGAGGCCCGGATACGCAGTATTTT
d_call: TRBD2
j_call: TRBJ2-3
clone_size: -
v_call: TRBV5-1

cdr3_aa: CAWSPGTGTFSSSNQPQHF
cdr3_nt: TGTGCCTGGAGTCCTGGGACAGGGACGTTTTCGTCGAGCAATCAGCCCCAGCATTTT
d_call: TRBD1
j_call: TRBJ1-5
clone_size: -
v_call: TRBV30

cdr3_aa: CASSRDRGYDGYTF
cdr3_nt: TGCGCCAGCAGCAGGGACAGGGGGTACGATGGCTACACCTTC
d_call: TRBD1
j_call: TRBJ1-2
clone_size: -
v_call: TRBV5-1

cdr3_aa: CASRTGTYNEQFF
cdr3_nt: TGTGCCAGCCGGACTGGGACCTACAATGAGCAGTTCTTC
d_call: -
j_call: TRBJ2-1
clone_size: -
v_call: TRBV6-6

cdr3_aa: CSVEGGGQAYNEQFF
cdr3_nt: TGCAGCGTGGAGGGGGGAGGCCAAGCATACAATGAGCAGTTCTTC
d_call: -
j_call: TRBJ2-1
clone_size: -
v_call: TRBV29-1

cdr3_aa: CASSRQGWGYTF
cdr3_nt: TGTGCCAGCAGCCGACAGGGGTGGGGCTACACCTTC
d_call: TRBD1
j_call: TRBJ1-2
clone_size: -
v_call: TRBV9

cdr3_aa: CASRETGLADNEQFF
cdr3_nt: TGCGCCAGCAGGGAAACGGGACTAGCGGACAATGAGCAGTTCTTC
d_call: TRBD2
j_call: TRBJ2-1
clone_size: -
v_call: TRBV10-2

cdr3_aa: CASSQEGPLAGDLGEQFF
cdr3_nt: TGTGCCAGCAGCCAAGAAGGGCCTCTAGCGGGAGATCTTGGAGAGCAGTTCTTC
d_call: TRBD2
j_call: TRBJ2-1
clone_size: -
v_call: TRBV14

cdr3_aa: CASSRRTGGRSAFYEQYF
cdr3_nt: TGTGCCAGCAGCCGTAGGACAGGGGGCCGCTCCGCCTTCTACGAGCAGTACTTC
d_call: TRBD1
j_call: TRBJ2-7
clone_size: -
v_call: TRBV11-1

cdr3_aa: CASSLSGAPSYEQYF
cdr3_nt: TGTGCCAGCAGTTTATCCGGGGCTCCGTCCTACGAGCAGTACTTC
d_call: -
j_call: TRBJ2-7
clone_size: once
v_call: TRBV28

cdr3_aa: CASSLPGKETQYF
cdr3_nt: TGTGCCAGCAGTTTACCGGGGAAGGAGACCCAGTACTTC
d_call: -
j_call: TRBJ2-5
clone_size: -
v_call: TRBV28

cdr3_aa: CASRLGTVQETQYF
cdr3_nt: TGCGCCAGCAGACTTGGGACAGTCCAAGAGACCCAGTACTTC
d_call: TRBD1
j_call: TRBJ2-5
clone_size: -
v_call: TRBV5-1

cdr3_aa: CASSRLAGGPVMKETQYF
cdr3_nt: TGTGCCAGCAGCCGACTAGCGGGAGGGCCTGTTATGAAAGAGACCCAGTACTTC
d_call: TRBD2
j_call: TRBJ2-5
clone_size: -
v_call: TRBV7-9

cdr3_aa: CASSLTGKRNQPQHF
cdr3_nt: TGTGCCAGCAGTTTAACAGGGAAACGCAATCAGCCCCAGCATTTT
d_call: -
j_call: TRBJ1-5
clone_size: -
v_call: TRBV28

cdr3_aa: CASSRGDTEAFF
cdr3_nt: TGCGCCAGCAGTCGGGGGGACACTGAAGCTTTCTTT
d_call: -
j_call: TRBJ1-1
clone_size: -
v_call: TRBV5-1

cdr3_aa: CASSYEEGEQFF
cdr3_nt: TGTGCCAGCAGTTACGAGGAGGGTGAGCAGTTCTTC
d_call: -
j_call: TRBJ2-1
clone_size: -
v_call: TRBV6-5

cdr3_aa: CASSLVLEQETQYF
cdr3_nt: TGTGCCAGCAGCTTAGTACTAGAACAAGAGACCCAGTACTTC
d_call: -
j_call: TRBJ2-5
clone_size: -
v_call: TRBV7-7

cdr3_aa: CASSSMSARSYEQYF
cdr3_nt: TGTGCCAGCAGCTCGATGAGTGCACGCTCCTACGAGCAGTACTTC
d_call: -
j_call: TRBJ2-7
clone_size: -
v_call: TRBV7-9

cdr3_aa: CASSSREGAGGELFF
cdr3_nt: TGCGCCAGCAGCTCCAGAGAGGGGGCTGGCGGGGAGCTGTTTTTT
d_call: TRBD1
j_call: TRBJ2-2
clone_size: -
v_call: TRBV5-1

cdr3_aa: CASSYSVMAGNYEQYF
cdr3_nt: TGTGCCAGCAGTTACTCGGTGATGGCAGGTAACTACGAGCAGTACTTC
d_call: -
j_call: TRBJ2-7
clone_size: -
v_call: TRBV6-5

cdr3_aa: CASNPRGGNQPQHF
cdr3_nt: TGTGCCAGTAACCCCAGGGGGGGGAATCAGCCCCAGCATTTT
d_call: TRBD1
j_call: TRBJ1-5
clone_size: once
v_call: TRBV19

cdr3_aa: CASSGGQYQETQYF
cdr3_nt: TGTGCCAGCAGCGGAGGACAGTATCAAGAGACCCAGTACTTC
d_call: -
j_call: TRBJ2-5
clone_size: once
v_call: TRBV7-9

cdr3_aa: CASSPRLAGDTDTQYF
cdr3_nt: TGTGCCAGCAGCCCCCGACTAGCGGGAGACACAGATACGCAGTATTTT
d_call: TRBD2
j_call: TRBJ2-3
clone_size: -
v_call: TRBV7-9

cdr3_aa: CASSENGYQPQHF
cdr3_nt: TGCGCCAGCAGTGAGAACGGATATCAGCCCCAGCATTTT
d_call: -
j_call: TRBJ1-5
clone_size: -
v_call: TRBV10-2

cdr3_aa: CSVDRDRVGETQYF
cdr3_nt: TGCAGCGTCGACCGAGACAGGGTTGGAGAGACCCAGTACTTC
d_call: TRBD1
j_call: TRBJ2-5
clone_size: -
v_call: TRBV29-1

cdr3_aa: CASSAEGGYGYTF
cdr3_nt: TGTGCCAGCAGTGCGGAAGGGGGCTATGGCTACACCTTC
d_call: -
j_call: TRBJ1-2
clone_size: -
v_call: TRBV2